Shown below are 31 T cell receptor beta chains from a single sample sequenced in a study of CD8+ T cells in alopecia areata. RNA, once extracted, was reverse transcribed into cDNA for use as the sequencing template. TCRdb's table, derived via immunoSEQ multiplex PCR, lists solely in-frame clones and lacks some. Among roughly 220,000 clones listed, about two fifths were seen once. Stated treatment: oral pan-JAK inhibitor, 5-10 mg twice daily. Sequenced here: CD4+ T cells sorted from blood, sampled at week 34, from a patient treated with tofacitinib. These TCRs come from a human donor with alopecia areata.

This sequence joins TRBV7-8 and TRBJ2-7; perhaps TRBD1 as D (5 bases). This CDR3 region has 16 residues. Per the germline V gene, CDR1 is SGHVS and CDR2 is FQNEAQ. Trimming left V 2 bases short and J 3 bases short, with 17 bases between. This CDR3 reads CASSLLTVVDIYEQYF. The CDR3 DNA reads as TGTGCCAGCAGCTTATTAACCGTTGTGGACATCTACGAGCAGTACTTC.

V is TRBV11-3 and J is TRBJ2-7; 7 bases align to TRBD1. V lost 5 bases and J lost 0; bases outside the gene matches: 13. CDR3 length: 17 residues. Germline CDR1 SGHNT, CDR2 YENEEA. CDR3 protein: CASSPTLGDSFSYEQYF. The CDR3 DNA reads TGTGCCAGCAGCCCAACCCTAGGGGACAGTTTCTCCTACGAGCAGTACTTC.

This clone has only a few counts. This sequence joins TRBV7-2 and TRBJ1-3; no definite D call. Trimming left V 5 bases short and J 7 bases short, with 15 bases between. Germline-derived CDR1 and CDR2 are SGHTA and FQGNSA. This CDR3 is built from 14 residues. The CDR3 region has the DNA TGTGCCAGCAGCCAGACCTACACCTCGAACACCATATATTTT. It translates to CASSQTYTSNTIYF.

The chain uses TRBV4-2 and TRBJ2-3; 11 nucleotides match TRBD2. Trimming at V came to 2 bases and at J to 3 bases, leaving 10 bases not matched to a gene. The CDR3 is 18 amino acids. The V gene's germline CDR1 is LGHNA and CDR2 YNFKEQ. DNA of the CDR3: TGTGCCAGCAGCCAACTTAGCGGGGGGGCCCGAGGGACAGATACGCAGTATTTT. Protein product: CASSQLSGGARGTDTQYF.

The rearrangement joins TRBV10-2 to TRBJ2-7, with no clear D. The V end lost 2 bases, the J end lost 3 bases, and 2 bases lay between the germline ends. CDR3 length: 11 amino acids. Looked up from germline, CDR1 is WSHSY and CDR2 is SAAADI. The CDR3 loop is CASSEIYEQYF. The CDR3 nucleotides are TGCGCCAGCAGTGAGATCTACGAGCAGTACTTC.

The V call is TRBV2, the J call TRBJ1-4; maybe TRBD1 (5 bases). The V gene lost 6 bases and the J gene lost 6 bases, with 17 bases spanning the gap. In germline, CDR1 is SNHLY, CDR2 FYNNEI. CDR3 length equals 15 residues. CDR3 protein: CASRKGQGVDEKLFF. CDR3 bases: TGTGCCAGCAGGAAGGGCCAGGGAGTAGATGAAAAACTGTTTTTT.

V and J are TRBV19 and TRBJ1-5, with D possibly matching TRBD1 (6 bases). Germline CDR1 and CDR2: LNHDA and SQIVND (reference sequence). CDR3 length: 15 amino acids. Trimming shortened V by 7 bases and J by 6 bases, and 19 bases separated the two germline ends. CDR3 protein: CASTTGAGEGQPQHF. The DNA for the CDR3 is TGTGCCAGTACCACGGGGGCAGGGGAGGGTCAGCCCCAGCATTTT.

The rearrangement uses TRBV18 and TRBJ2-6, with unresolved D. The CDR3 is 15 amino acids. Trimming removed 8 bases from V and 0 bases from J, with 11 bases in between. Germline CDR1 KGHSH, CDR2 LQKENI. The CDR3 DNA reads as TGTGCCAGCAATCACCCCGACTCTGGGGCCAACGTCCTGACTTTC. Translating it yields CASNHPDSGANVLTF.

The chain links TRBV7-2 to TRBJ2-2; no definite D call. Germline V gives CDR1 SGHTA, CDR2 FQGNSA. This CDR3 contains 14 residues. V was clipped by 7 bases and J by 6 bases, with 15 bases between them. The CDR3 DNA reads as TGTGCCAGCACTCCTTGGGCGGCGGCCGGGGAGCTGTTTTTT. Its protein is CASTPWAAAGELFF. The full variable domain, with the rest looked up from reference TRBV7-2 and TRBJ2-2, is GAGVSQSPSNKVTEKGKDVELRCDPISGHTALYWYRQSLGQGLEFLIYFQGNSAPDKSGLPSDRFSAERTGGSVSTLTIQRTQQEDSAVYLCASTPWAAAGELFFGEGSRLTVL.

The chain carries TRBV30 and TRBJ2-2; the D gene is possibly TRBD1 (5 bases). This CDR3 contains 14 residues. V lost 2 bases to trimming and J lost 2 bases, with 9 bases between them. From germline, CDR1 is GTSNPN and CDR2 SVGIG (reference sequence). The DNA for the CDR3 is TGTGCCTGGAGTAGCCAGGGCAACACCGGGGAGCTGTTTTTT. Translating gives CAWSSQGNTGELFF.

The rearrangement links TRBV5-1 to TRBJ2-2; 9 bases line up with TRBD2. Germline trimming cut 0 bases from V and 4 bases from J; bases unmatched to any gene: 10. Germline CDR1 SGHRS, CDR2 YFSETQ. The CDR3 runs to 18 residues. The CDR3 nucleotides read TGCGCCAGCAGCTTGGCCCAAACGAAGCGGGGGGCCACCGGGGAGCTGTTTTTT. It is translated as CASSLAQTKRGATGELFF. The entire variable domain, with the rest obtained from reference TRBV5-1 and TRBJ2-2, is as follows: KAGVTQTPRYLIKTRGQQVTLSCSPISGHRSVSWYQQTPGQGLQFLFEYFSETQRNKGNFPGRFSGRQFSNSRSEMNVSTLELGDSALYLCASSLAQTKRGATGELFFGEGSRLTVL.

This clone occurred a few times. The chain couples TRBV2 to TRBJ1-2; D remains ambiguous. Germline CDR1 reads SNHLY; CDR2 reads FYNNEI. CDR3 length: 12 residues. V was pared by 6 bases and J by 4 bases, with 9 bases between. CDR3 DNA sequence: TGTGCCAGCAGCGGCGGGTCCTATGGCTACACCTTC. Translating gives CASSGGSYGYTF.

This clone was detected only a few times. The rearrangement links TRBV30 to TRBJ1-1; D gene ambiguous. The V gene lost 2 bases and the J gene lost 1 base, with 14 bases spanning the gap. The CDR3 covers 15 residues. Germline V gene lookup returns CDR1 GTSNPN and CDR2 SVGIG (reference sequence). For the CDR3, the DNA is TGTGCCTGGAGTTTCTATGATTTCGGGAACACTGAAGCTTTCTTT. This encodes CAWSFYDFGNTEAFF.

V is TRBV29-1 and J is TRBJ1-5; D ambiguous. The V gene's germline CDR1 is SQVTM and CDR2 ANQGSEA. The CDR3 totals 11 residues. Trimming removed 7 bases from V and 0 bases from J, with 4 bases in between. CDR3 DNA sequence: TGCAGCGGACATAGCAATCAGCCCCAGCATTTT. It is translated as CSGHSNQPQHF.

This clone was counted at least ten times. The chain recombines TRBV28 with TRBJ1-5; no clear D. V was shortened by 10 bases and J by 7 bases, with 14 bases between the two germline ends. In germline, CDR1 is MDHEN, CDR2 SYDVKM. CDR3 length equals 12 residues. CDR3 loop: CATDLQLQPQHF. CDR3 in DNA: TGTGCCACCGACTTACAGTTACAGCCCCAGCATTTT.

The rearrangement links TRBV10-1 to TRBJ2-7; 11 nucleotides line up with TRBD2. This CDR3 is built from 13 residues. Germline trimming cut 11 bases from V and 3 bases from J; bases unmatched to any gene: 6. Germline V gives CDR1 WNHNN, CDR2 SYGVQD (reference sequence). Here the CDR3 reads CAPRTSGYYEQYF. The DNA of the CDR3 is TGCGCCCCCAGGACTAGCGGGTACTACGAGCAGTACTTC.

The chain's CDR3 is CASSPPGLALFPSYNEQFF. The CDR3 coding sequence is TGTGCCAGCTCACCACCGGGACTAGCCTTATTCCCCTCCTACAATGAGCAGTTCTTC. The rearrangement uses TRBV18 and TRBJ2-1, with 9 bases matching TRBD2. Germline V gene lookup returns CDR1 KGHSH and CDR2 LQKENI. The CDR3 sequence is 19 residues long. The V segment lost 0 bases and the J segment 0 bases; nucleotides outside the gene matches: 9. The full variable domain, with the rest looked up from reference TRBV18 and TRBJ2-1, is NAGVMQNPRHLVRRRGQEARLRCSPMKGHSHVYWYRQLPEEGLKFMVYLQKENIIDESGMPKERFSAEFPKEGPSILRIQQVVRGDSAAYFCASSPPGLALFPSYNEQFFGPGTRLTVL.

This chain connects TRBV2 to TRBJ2-3, with 9 bases fitting TRBD2. CDR3 length equals 14 residues. Germline CDR1 is SNHLY and CDR2 is FYNNEI. Losses at the gene ends were 7 bases for V and 2 bases for J; bases not matched to a gene: 4. CDR3 nucleotides: TGTGCCAGCAAGCTAGCGGGGACCACAGATACGCAGTATTTT. This gives the protein CASKLAGTTDTQYF.

The chain carries TRBV7-3 and TRBJ2-6; 7 bases match TRBD1. J gave up 2 bases and V 5 bases, and 12 bases lay outside the gene matches. The germline CDR1 and CDR2 sequences are SGHTA and FQGTGA. This CDR3 region has 18 residues. The CDR3 loop is CASSPGYRGFTGANVLTF. DNA for the CDR3: TGTGCCAGCAGCCCAGGCTACAGGGGTTTCACTGGGGCCAACGTCCTGACTTTC.

The chain joins TRBV7-2 to TRBJ2-1; tentatively, D is TRBD1 (6 bases). CDR1 is SGHTA and CDR2 is FQGNSA in the germline V gene. This CDR3 contains 15 residues. The V end lost 5 bases, the J end lost 6 bases, and 17 bases lay between the germline ends. The CDR3 reads CASSGQGSSFNEQFF. The CDR3 DNA reads TGTGCCAGCAGCGGCCAGGGGAGCTCTTTCAATGAGCAGTTCTTC.

This clone was seen a few times. The chain combines TRBV7-3 with TRBJ2-2; D remains unclear. The V gene lost 5 bases and the J gene lost 2 bases, with 9 bases spanning the gap. Germline V CDR1 and CDR2: SGHTA, FQGTGA. There are 14 residues in the CDR3. The CDR3 here is CASSINFNTGELFF. The CDR3 coding sequence is TGTGCCAGCAGCATCAACTTCAACACCGGGGAGCTGTTTTTT.

Many counts were recorded for this clone. The genes are TRBV15 and TRBJ2-1, with unresolved D. Germline loops: CDR1 LNHNV, CDR2 YYDKDF (reference sequence). The V end lost 0 bases, the J end lost 11 bases, and 11 bases lay between the germline ends. CDR3 length: 13 residues. CDR3: CATSRDYPSQQFF. The CDR3 coding sequence is TGTGCCACCAGCAGAGATTACCCGAGCCAGCAGTTCTTC.

The sample holds one count of this clone. This chain joins TRBV27 and TRBJ1-2, with 12 bases that match TRBD1. Losses at the gene ends were 8 bases for V and 5 bases for J; bases not matched to a gene: 6. There are 14 residues in the CDR3. From germline, CDR1 is MNHEY and CDR2 SMNVEV (reference sequence). CDR3 in amino acids: CASGSGQGAYGYTF. Written as DNA, the CDR3 is TGTGCCAGCGGCTCGGGACAGGGGGCGTATGGCTACACCTTC.

There are a few counts of this clone. J is TRBJ2-2 and V is TRBV5-1, with D maybe TRBD1 (6 bases). Trimming left V 0 bases short and J 4 bases short, with 10 bases between. The CDR3 has 15 residues. CDR1 is SGHRS, CDR2 YFSETQ, per germline. CDR3 in DNA: TGCGCCAGCAGCTTGGAGCAGGGGCCCACCGGGGAGCTGTTTTTT. Translation gives CASSLEQGPTGELFF.

This clone has just a few counts. The V gene is TRBV29-1, the J gene TRBJ2-7; the D gene could be TRBD1 or TRBD2 (5 bases each). Germline CDR1 reads SQVTM; CDR2 reads ANQGSEA. Deletions cut 2 bases from V and 3 bases from J, with 23 bases between. There are 17 residues in the CDR3. This CDR3 reads CSVELQSLGPNLYEQYF. CDR3 sequence (DNA): TGCAGCGTTGAACTGCAGAGCCTGGGACCCAACCTCTACGAGCAGTACTTC.

The sample holds a few counts of this clone. V gene TRBV10-3 combines with J gene TRBJ2-7; 9 bases agree with TRBD2. V shed 6 bases and J 0 bases; nucleotides not matched to a gene: 3. Germline CDR1 reads ENHRY; CDR2 reads SYGVKD. This CDR3 region has 14 residues. In nucleotides, the CDR3 is TGTGCCATCAGACGACTAGCGGACTCCTACGAGCAGTACTTC. Translating gives CAIRRLADSYEQYF.

The chain is built from TRBV7-8 and TRBJ2-7; D not certain. V lost 5 bases and J lost 0, with 20 bases in between. Germline lookup yields CDR1 SGHVS and CDR2 FQNEAQ. This CDR3 comprises 17 residues. The CDR3 sequence: CASSPLTGSLGSYEQYF. CDR3 in DNA: TGTGCCAGCAGCCCCCTGACCGGTAGCCTCGGCTCCTACGAGCAGTACTTC.

The V gene is TRBV27, the J gene TRBJ2-6; no reliable D call. Trimming removed 0 bases at V and 6 bases at J, with 9 bases between. CDR3 length equals 15 residues. From germline, CDR1 is MNHEY and CDR2 SMNVEV (reference sequence). The CDR3 loop is CASSLSGLTANVLTF. The CDR3 DNA sequence: TGTGCCAGCAGTTTATCGGGTTTAACGGCCAACGTCCTGACTTTC. Full variable domain (remainder filled in from reference TRBV27 and TRBJ2-6): EAQVTQNPRYLITVTGKKLTVTCSQNMNHEYMSWYRQDPGLGLRQIYYSMNVEVTDKGDVPEGYKVSRKEKRNFPLILESPSPNQTSLYFCASSLSGLTANVLTFGAGSRLTVL.

This sequence joins TRBV18 and TRBJ2-7; no clear D gene. CDR1 KGHSH and CDR2 LQKENI come from the germline V gene. Trimming left V 2 bases short and J 7 bases short, with 21 bases between. The CDR3 is made up of 16 amino acids. The CDR3 sequence is CASSPILAGPLQEQYF. CDR3 bases: TGTGCCAGCTCACCAATTTTGGCAGGACCACTCCAGGAGCAGTACTTC.

This clone was found a few times. The chain carries TRBV7-9 and TRBJ2-1, with D possibly TRBD2 on 6 matching bases. The V end was cut by 7 bases, the J end by 7 bases, with 11 bases between. Per the germline V gene, CDR1 is SEHNR and CDR2 is FQNEAQ (reference sequence). This CDR3 is 12 amino acids long. This CDR3 is CASTSTRNEQFF. In DNA, the CDR3 is TGTGCCAGCACCTCGACTAGGAATGAGCAGTTCTTC.

This chain joins TRBV5-1 and TRBJ2-6; D is perhaps TRBD2 (5 bases). CDR3 length: 15 residues. V lost 4 bases and J 2 bases, leaving 10 bases between the germline ends. From germline, CDR1 is SGHRS and CDR2 YFSETQ. The CDR3 loop is CASSPGSPGANVLTF. CDR3 coding DNA: TGCGCCAGCAGCCCGGGGTCCCCTGGGGCCAACGTCCTGACTTTC.